The next 16 T cell receptor beta chains were all read from a single sample in a study of blood T cell repertoires in COVID-19. Sequencing used immunoSEQ multiplex PCR; TCRdb keeps in-frame clones, though not all of them. There are under 250,000 clones in the sample; about four fifths occur only once, and less than 4% lies in the top ten. Material for sequencing was PBMCs or T cells enriched from blood (not recorded which). The receptors stem from a woman between 40 and 50 years old who had been exposed to COVID-19.

The V call is TRBV28, the J call TRBJ1-2, with TRBD1 matching 9 bases. With V trimmed by 4 bases and J by 4 bases, 7 bases remained unmatched. Germline V gene data show CDR1 as MDHEN and CDR2 as SYDVKM. The CDR3 loop spans 15 amino acids. The CDR3, as DNA: TGTGCCAGCAGTTCTCAGACAGGGGGGTTCTATGGCTACACCTTC. Amino acid sequence: CASSSQTGGFYGYTF.

The V and J genes are TRBV5-1 and TRBJ1-4; D may be TRBD1 (5 bases). This CDR3 is built from 15 residues. Trimming took off 0 bases at V and 1 base at J, with 7 bases between the two ends. Germline V gives CDR1 SGHRS, CDR2 YFSETQ. The CDR3 sequence is CASSLGQLTNEKLFF. The CDR3 DNA follows: TGCGCCAGCAGCTTGGGACAGCTAACTAATGAAAAACTGTTTTTT.

This chain links TRBV30 with TRBJ1-2, with a possible D match to TRBD1 (5 bases). Per the germline V gene, CDR1 is GTSNPN and CDR2 is SVGIG (reference sequence). CDR3 length: 13 residues. Between the trimmed V and J ends, which lost 5 bases and 8 bases, there was a span of 18 bases. In DNA, the CDR3 is TGTGCCTGGGACGGGGGGATTAGAAGGGGCTACACCTTC. Its translation: CAWDGGIRRGYTF.

J is TRBJ2-5 and V is TRBV19; D might be TRBD2 (6 bases). The CDR3 covers 13 residues. Trimming took 5 bases from V and 4 from J, leaving 11 bases between them. The V gene's germline CDR1 is LNHDA and CDR2 SQIVND (reference sequence). Here the CDR3 DNA reads TGTGCCAGTAGTTCCAGGAGGGGAGAGACCCAGTACTTC. This sequence encodes CASSSRRGETQYF. Full variable domain (rest looked up from reference TRBV19 and TRBJ2-5): DGGITQSPKYLFRKEGQNVTLSCEQNLNHDAMYWYRQDPGQGLRLIYYSQIVNDFQKGDIAEGYSVSREKKESFPLTVTSAQKNPTAFYLCASSSRRGETQYFGPGTRLLVL.

The rearrangement uses TRBV28 and TRBJ2-7; 9 nucleotides line up with TRBD1. There are 15 residues in the CDR3. J lost 2 bases, V lost 4 bases, and 6 bases had no gene match. CDR1 and CDR2 from the germline V gene are MDHEN and SYDVKM. This CDR3 is CASSSRQGGTYEQYF. CDR3 DNA sequence: TGTGCCAGCAGTTCGAGACAGGGGGGAACCTACGAGCAGTACTTC.

The DNA of the CDR3 is TGCGCCAGCGGCCGGACATTAGGAAACACCATATATTTT. Translated, it gives CASGRTLGNTIYF. The chain couples TRBV5-1 to TRBJ1-3, with D maybe TRBD1 (5 bases). The germline V and J ends were trimmed by 7 bases and 4 bases, with 12 bases remaining between them. This CDR3 has 13 residues. Germline V gene lookup returns CDR1 SGHRS and CDR2 YFSETQ.

The CDR3 sequence: CASSPGQGAGGFTEAFF. The CDR3 nucleotides read TGTGCCAGCAGTCCCGGACAGGGGGCTGGGGGATTCACTGAAGCTTTCTTT. V is TRBV27 and J is TRBJ1-1, with 11 bases lining up with TRBD1. Unmatched junction bases numbered 12, after V lost 5 bases and J lost 4 bases. Looked up from germline, CDR1 is MNHEY and CDR2 is SMNVEV (reference sequence). CDR3 length: 17 amino acids.

The genes are TRBV5-1 and TRBJ2-5; tentative D call: TRBD2 (6 bases). The germline V and J ends were trimmed by 1 base and 1 base, with 11 bases remaining between them. The length of the CDR3 is 15 residues. Germline values: CDR1 SGHRS, CDR2 YFSETQ. DNA for the CDR3: TGCGCCAGCAGCTTGTATAGCGGCGTCCAAGAGACCCAGTACTTC. Translation: CASSLYSGVQETQYF.

This clone was seen just once. CDR3 sequence reads: CASSLRGGRGYTF. CDR3 nucleotide sequence: TGTGCCAGCAGTCTGCGGGGGGGTCGCGGCTACACCTTC. V usage is TRBV12-3 or TRBV12-4 and J usage is TRBJ1-2, with a possible D match to TRBD1 (5 bases). The CDR3 spans 13 residues. V lost 5 bases and J 8 bases, leaving 15 bases between the germline ends.

The J gene is TRBJ2-5, the V gene TRBV2; 7 bases are a match to TRBD1. Trimming removed 6 bases from V and 0 bases from J; junction bases left unmatched: 4. CDR3 size: 14 residues. In germline, CDR1 is SNHLY, CDR2 FYNNEI. The CDR3 reads CASSLQGNQETQYF. CDR3 nucleotides: TGTGCCAGCAGCCTACAGGGGAACCAAGAGACCCAGTACTTC.

This chain joins TRBV5-1 and TRBJ2-7; tentatively, D is TRBD1 (6 bases). The V gene lost 7 bases and the J gene lost 4 bases, with 21 bases spanning the gap. This CDR3 is 15 amino acids long. Germline CDR1 reads SGHRS; CDR2 reads YFSETQ. CDR3 residues: CASAHTRQAEYEQYF. Written as DNA, the CDR3 is TGCGCCAGCGCACATACGCGACAGGCAGAGTACGAGCAGTACTTC.

V and J are TRBV12-5 and TRBJ2-5, with D unresolved. Trimming shortened V by 9 bases and J by 0 bases, and 5 bases separated the two germline ends. The CDR3 is made up of 11 amino acids. The germline V gene encodes CDR1 LGHNT and CDR2 FRNRAP. CDR3: CASAYQETQYF. CDR3 DNA sequence: TGTGCTAGCGCGTACCAAGAGACCCAGTACTTC.

J is TRBJ2-7 and V is TRBV5-1; 7 positions agree with TRBD1. The V segment lost 4 bases and the J segment 5 bases; nucleotides outside the gene matches: 6. Germline V lookup: CDR1 SGHRS, CDR2 YFSETQ. The CDR3 spans 13 residues. CDR3 protein: CASSPDRAHEQYF. CDR3 in DNA: TGCGCCAGCAGCCCCGACAGGGCCCACGAGCAGTACTTC.

V is TRBV7-2 and J is TRBJ2-3; a possible D gene is TRBD2 (6 bases). This CDR3 spans 15 amino acids. Deletions cut 3 bases from V and 2 bases from J, with 12 bases between. The germline V gene has CDR1 SGHTA and CDR2 FQGNSA. DNA for the CDR3: TGTGCCAGCAGCTTTTTGCGGGGAGTCACAGATACGCAGTATTTT. The encoded protein is CASSFLRGVTDTQYF.

The gene calls are TRBV2 and TRBJ2-1; no clear D. The V end was cut by 1 base, the J end by 5 bases, with 12 bases between. This CDR3 is built from 15 residues. CDR1 is SNHLY, CDR2 FYNNEI, per germline. In DNA form, the CDR3 reads TGTGCCAGCAGTGAAGTGGATGGGCTTAACAATGAGCAGTTCTTC. This encodes CASSEVDGLNNEQFF.

The chain links TRBV5-4 to TRBJ1-1; D is ambiguous. The length of the CDR3 is 16 residues. CDR1 SGHNT and CDR2 YYREEE come from the germline V gene (reference sequence). The ends were cut back, 0 bases at V and 0 bases at J, with 12 bases in the middle. Written as DNA, the CDR3 is TGTGCCAGCAGCTTGGGTAGCTTGGGTCTGAACACTGAAGCTTTCTTT. Translating it yields CASSLGSLGLNTEAFF.